Listed below are T cell receptor beta chains from one sample, sequenced in a study of blood T cell repertoires in COVID-19. Libraries were prepared by immunoSEQ multiplex PCR; TCRdb keeps only in-frame clonotypes and omits some of them. The sample has 30,000 to 35,000 clones, 70% to 90% seen once. The sequencing sample was made of peripheral blood. These receptors were collected from a man in his fifties or sixties with COVID-19, enrolled during active disease. Each CDR3 is given with its conserved first and last residue. The D gene is left open where the match is weak. Not every row has a clone size; where given, it reads once, few, many or a size class.

j_gene	d_gene	abundance	v_gene	CDR3aa	CDR3nt
TRBJ2-7	.	.	TRBV21-1	CASTRGHHYEQYF	TGTGCCAGCACCAGGGGACACCACTACGAGCAGTACTTC
TRBJ2-1	TRBD2	.	TRBV24-1	CATSGLAGDHEQFF	TGTGCCACCAGCGGACTAGCGGGAGATCACGAGCAGTTCTTC
TRBJ1-5	.	.	TRBV7-9	CASSLGETDVTQHF	TGTGCCAGCAGCTTGGGAGAAACGGACGTGACCCAGCATTTT
TRBJ2-7	.	.	TRBV6-5	CASTTGVGEQYF	TGTGCCAGCACGACCGGGGTTGGCGAGCAGTACTTC
TRBJ2-1	TRBD1	.	TRBV4-3	CASSQGPATGYSNEQFF	TGCGCCAGCAGCCAAGGTCCCGCGACAGGGTATTCCAATGAGCAGTTCTTC
TRBJ2-7	TRBD1	.	TRBV6-5	CASNTGTASYEQYF	TGTGCCAGCAACACCGGGACAGCATCCTACGAGCAGTACTTC
TRBJ2-1	TRBD2	.	TRBV30	CAWSGGLASNEQFF	TGTGCCTGGTCAGGGGGACTAGCGAGCAATGAGCAGTTCTTC
TRBJ1-2	.	.	TRBV19	CASQQLRQGYGYTF	TGTGCCAGCCAACAGCTAAGGCAGGGGTATGGCTACACCTTC
TRBJ1-5	.	.	TRBV15	CATGATGWNQPQHF	TGTGCCACTGGAGCTACAGGGTGGAATCAGCCCCAGCATTTT
TRBJ2-3	TRBD1	.	TRBV24-1	CATSDPGQGPDTQYF	TGTGCCACCAGTGACCCGGGACAGGGTCCAGATACGCAGTATTTT
TRBJ1-1	.	.	TRBV5-5	CASSFWNTEAFF	TGTGCCAGCAGCTTCTGGAACACTGAAGCTTTCTTT
TRBJ2-1	TRBD1	.	TRBV10-2	CASKTGQGAYEQFF	TGCGCCAGCAAGACGGGACAGGGGGCATATGAGCAGTTCTTC
TRBJ2-7	TRBD1	.	TRBV14	CASSQGPSKGAGEQYF	TGTGCCAGCAGCCAAGGGCCGAGTAAGGGGGCCGGCGAGCAGTACTTC
TRBJ1-1	.	.	TRBV3-1/TRBV3-2	CASSQGREAFF	TGTGCCAGCAGCCAAGGTCGGGAAGCTTTCTTT
TRBJ1-1	TRBD1	.	TRBV3-1/TRBV3-2	CASKGQGTEAFF	TGTGCCAGCAAAGGACAGGGGACTGAAGCTTTCTTT
TRBJ1-2	.	.	TRBV28	CASSFGGDGYTF	TGTGCCAGCAGTTTCGGCGGAGATGGCTACACCTTC
TRBJ2-3	TRBD2	once	TRBV27	CASSWTSGRSNHRYTQYF	TGTGCCAGCAGTTGGACTAGCGGGAGGAGCAATCACAGATATACGCAGTATTTT
TRBJ2-1	.	.	TRBV9	CASSALQGPYNEQFF	TGTGCCAGCAGCGCCTTACAGGGACCGTACAATGAGCAGTTCTTC
TRBJ2-3	TRBD2	.	TRBV4-1	CASSQEELAGSDTQYF	TGCGCCAGCAGCCAAGAAGAACTAGCGGGATCAGATACGCAGTATTTT
TRBJ2-3	.	.	TRBV2	CASSEARGADTQYF	TGTGCCAGCAGTGAAGCGCGCGGAGCAGATACGCAGTATTTT
TRBJ2-1	.	.	TRBV9	CASSVVSTSLNEQFF	TGTGCCAGCAGCGTGGTGAGTACTAGCCTCAATGAGCAGTTCTTC
TRBJ2-7	TRBD1	once	TRBV5-1	CASSTGTGDLEQYF	TGCGCCAGTTCTACCGGGACAGGGGATCTCGAGCAGTACTTC
TRBJ1-5	.	.	TRBV27	CASSLGQGQPQHF	TGTGCCAGCAGTTTGGGACAAGGTCAGCCCCAGCATTTT
TRBJ2-7	.	.	TRBV12-3/TRBV12-4	CASSLGGYYEQYF	TGTGCCAGCAGTTTAGGGGGCTACTACGAGCAGTACTTC
TRBJ2-7	.	.	TRBV28	CASRWDSSYEQYF	TGTGCCAGCAGGTGGGACTCAAGCTACGAGCAGTACTTC
TRBJ1-2	.	.	TRBV28	CASSFGKNGYTF	TGTGCCAGCAGTTTCGGGAAAAATGGCTACACCTTC
TRBJ2-2	.	.	TRBV2	CASSGLQNTGELFF	TGTGCCAGCAGTGGACTCCAGAACACCGGGGAGCTGTTTTTT
TRBJ1-6	TRBD1	.	TRBV6-5	CASRDPGQKTLHF	TGTGCCAGCAGAGACCCGGGACAGAAGACCCTCCACTTT
TRBJ2-4	.	.	TRBV5-3	CARALGGLNIQYF	TGTGCCAGGGCACTGGGCGGACTAAACATTCAGTACTTC
TRBJ1-2	.	few	TRBV6-5	CASRSAQGRDYGYTF	TGTGCCAGCAGAAGCGCCCAGGGGCGTGACTATGGCTACACCTTC
TRBJ2-5	TRBD1	.	TRBV19	CASSIGTGVETQYF	TGTGCCAGTAGTATTGGGACAGGGGTGGAGACCCAGTACTTC
TRBJ2-3	TRBD2	.	TRBV7-2	CASSGGLAGRKSTDTQYF	TGTGCCAGCAGCGGCGGCTTAGCGGGACGAAAGTCCACAGATACGCAGTATTTT